A selection of T cell receptor beta chains follows, all from one sample in a study of T cells in Graves' hyperthyroidism and ophthalmopathy. TCRdb itself ran the multiplex PCR reads through MiXCR, one entry per CDR3 protein. The sample includes 500,000 to 600,000 distinct CDR3 sequences, about 46% of them seen just once. Sequences were obtained from peripheral blood or thyroid tissue (not recorded which). These receptors were taken from an adult woman with Graves' disease, either hyperthyroidism or ophthalmopathy (not recorded which). CDR3s leave out the opening cysteine and the closing phenylalanine or tryptophan. Fields, in order: CDR3 protein, D gene, clone size, J gene, V gene. The D gene is left open where the match is weak. Size values are once, few and many counts, or a class for expanded clones, and some rows have none.

CDR3: SANPPTGIGYT; D: TRBD1; size: many; J: TRBJ1-2; V: TRBV20-1
CDR3: ASSQGENSDTEAF; D: .; size: .; J: TRBJ1-1; V: TRBV7-2
CDR3: ASSQRRQETQY; D: .; size: few; J: TRBJ2-5; V: TRBV5-6
CDR3: ASRDIRGRTEAF; D: .; size: many; J: TRBJ1-1; V: TRBV12-3/TRBV12-4
CDR3: AIQDQQETQY; D: .; size: .; J: TRBJ2-5; V: TRBV10-3
CDR3: ASSFSTGGTIY; D: TRBD1; size: .; J: TRBJ1-3; V: TRBV13
CDR3: SAQDRLQETQY; D: TRBD1; size: .; J: TRBJ2-5; V: TRBV20-1
CDR3: ASSNAVEGKTQY; D: .; size: once; J: TRBJ2-5; V: TRBV7-9
CDR3: ASSLRTSGKAGETQY; D: TRBD2; size: few; J: TRBJ2-5; V: TRBV13
CDR3: ASSPGTGRNQPQH; D: TRBD1; size: .; J: TRBJ1-5; V: TRBV7-2
CDR3: ASSRVHRNQPQH; D: .; size: .; J: TRBJ1-5; V: TRBV28
CDR3: ASTHTRSGARG; D: .; size: few; J: TRBJ1-1; V: TRBV2
CDR3: ASSSTGVTGSPLH; D: TRBD1; size: .; J: TRBJ1-6; V: TRBV12-3/TRBV12-4
CDR3: ASRPGQGGIEQY; D: TRBD1; size: few; J: TRBJ2-7; V: TRBV7-9
CDR3: SARVTGVRQETQY; D: TRBD1; size: .; J: TRBJ2-5; V: TRBV20-1
CDR3: ASSLDELTWNTIY; D: .; size: .; J: TRBJ1-3; V: TRBV7-2
CDR3: SVEGREDMYGYT; D: .; size: many; J: TRBJ1-2; V: TRBV29-1
CDR3: ASSLTGRAYEQY; D: .; size: .; J: TRBJ2-7; V: TRBV6-1
CDR3: SASGGPKGETQY; D: .; size: many; J: TRBJ2-5; V: TRBV20-1
CDR3: ATSSTGGTNTEAF; D: TRBD1; size: once; J: TRBJ1-1; V: TRBV15
CDR3: ASSQDSRQGAWETQY; D: TRBD1; size: .; J: TRBJ2-5; V: TRBV14
CDR3: ASSQDRGEKLF; D: .; size: many; J: TRBJ1-4; V: TRBV4-3
CDR3: ASSAGTGVLTEAF; D: TRBD1; size: many; J: TRBJ1-1; V: TRBV9
CDR3: ASLPTGTPNSPLH; D: .; size: .; J: TRBJ1-6; V: TRBV10-2
CDR3: ASSLGPHLAAYSYEQY; D: TRBD2; size: many; J: TRBJ2-7; V: TRBV7-2
CDR3: SVVKGAENTEAF; D: TRBD1; size: many; J: TRBJ1-1; V: TRBV29-1
CDR3: SARTYMGETQY; D: .; size: once; J: TRBJ2-5; V: TRBV20-1
CDR3: SATVQETQY; D: .; size: .; J: TRBJ2-5; V: TRBV7-9
CDR3: ASSLYSGANTEAF; D: .; size: .; J: TRBJ1-1; V: TRBV11-2
CDR3: ASRARGNSPLH; D: .; size: many; J: TRBJ1-6; V: TRBV12-3/TRBV12-4
CDR3: ASSSRHGTAANTVELF; D: TRBD1; size: .; J: TRBJ2-2; V: TRBV9
CDR3: ASSVTSGRETQY; D: TRBD2; size: many; J: TRBJ2-5; V: TRBV5-5
CDR3: ASSSELAGEQF; D: TRBD2; size: many; J: TRBJ2-1; V: TRBV6-5
CDR3: ASSQDSSKGDVYT; D: .; size: few; J: TRBJ1-2; V: TRBV4-1
CDR3: ASSPLWAASYEQY; D: .; size: few; J: TRBJ2-7; V: TRBV2
CDR3: ASSLGHNGELF; D: .; size: few; J: TRBJ2-2; V: TRBV7-3
CDR3: ASSGAGSVYGYT; D: .; size: many; J: TRBJ1-2; V: TRBV2
CDR3: ATGVGQPQH; D: .; size: few; J: TRBJ1-5; V: TRBV24-1
CDR3: ASSPETGDVEKLF; D: TRBD1; size: .; J: TRBJ1-4; V: TRBV6-6